This entry concerns a single TCR beta chain. Antigen unknown. What was sequenced were expressed TCRB transcripts, since all of the isolated RNA had been reverse transcribed. Produced via immunoSEQ multiplex PCR; TCRdb's table is partial and in-frame only. The top ten clones hold 0.42% of a sample with under 150,000 clones, roughly 48% of them seen once. This specimen comes from a study of beta chain features in type 1 diabetes. The germline gives CDR1 SEHNR, CDR2 FQNEAQ (reference sequence). Trimming stripped 2 bases from V and 4 bases from J, with 11 bases between. This CDR3 is built from 15 residues. It was one heparinised blood draw, averaging about 110 mL, that each donor gave. Study results and limitations: A definitive answer on HLA type influencing TCRB rearrangement was not reached here. Naive, central memory and regulatory TCRB repertoires appeared more similar among patients than healthy donors.

The chain joins TRBV7-9 to TRBJ2-2; TRBD1 is a possible D gene (5 bases). The sequenced material came from Tregs from blood. The source is a man between 18 and 29 years old in good health. DNA of the CDR3: TGTGCCAGCAGCTTACAAGGGGCCGGCACCGGGGAGCTGTTTTTT. Its protein product is CASSLQGAGTGELFF. Complete variable domain (other parts from reference TRBV7-9 and TRBJ2-2): DTGVSQNPRHKITKRGQNVTFRCDPISEHNRLYWYRQTLGQGPEFLTYFQNEAQLEKSRLLSDRFSAERPKGSFSTLEIQRTEQGDSAMYLCASSLQGAGTGELFFGEGSRLTVL.